Listed here is a single T cell receptor beta chain. The antigen it binds to is not known. It has no much larger one-base neighbor in the sample; base qualities were not kept. Cut back by 2 bases and 6 bases, the V and J ends lie 12 bases apart. Spanning cysteine to phenylalanine, the CDR3 consists of 13 amino acids. Only the CDR3 portion is preserved as DNA: 39 bases, with reading frame beginning at the first base. The germline V gene specifies SGDLS as CDR1 and YYNGEE as CDR2. The data derive from a study of OX40 agonist ivuxolimab in advanced cancers. With regard to the full study: Ivuxolimab was a fully human IgG2 agonistic monoclonal antibody targeting the costimulatory receptor OX40 (CD134). Intravenous ivuxolimab was administered to patients every 2 weeks at six dose levels: 0.01, 0.1, 0.3, 1.5, 3 and 10 mg/kg. Of the approximately 54 dose-escalation patients, hepatocellular carcinoma was present in about 20, melanoma in roughly 15, renal cell carcinoma in 9 and head and neck cancer in 9. In the dose-escalation cohort, 70% to 85% of patients were male, and the mean age was roughly 60 years, with a range of about 23 to 90. Patients were allowed to have had prior anti-PD-1, anti-PD-L1 or anti-CTLA-4 therapy, and 40% of the dose-escalation patients had been treated with checkpoint inhibitors. Partial responses were achieved by three dose-escalation patients, of whom one had hepatocellular carcinoma and two had cutaneous melanoma. The point of sequencing TCRbeta in the periphery was to test whether ivuxolimab changed TCR sequence diversity and drove clonal T-cell expansion. The paper reports the monotherapy dose-escalation portion (N of about 51 patients) of the phase I ivuxolimab trial.

What the study reported, not specific to this receptor: Clonal expansion of both CD4+ and CD8+ blood T cells was observed from baseline to week 6 at doses 0.1 to 3.0 mg/kg. The antigen specificity of the peripheral T cells that underwent clonal expansion was not determined. Partial responders in the 0.1-3.0 mg/kg groups had among the lowest normalized peripheral clonal expansion, especially among CD8+ T cells. Low levels of normalized T-cell clonal expansion were also shown by some nonresponding patients. On average, CD8+ T cells showed more expanded clones than CD4+ T cells after ivuxolimab.

Genomic DNA was isolated from the sorted cells so that the TCRbeta CDR3 region could be sequenced. The immunoSEQ Assay was used for sequencing of TCRbeta CDR3 regions. TCRdb took this table from immuneACCESS and kept in-frame rearrangements with V and J called. Such tables lack part of the clones; where checked against another copy, unresolved V genes explain under half of the gap, and the rest is unexplained. The sample table contains about 60,000 clones; only one count was recorded for around 93% of them. Together, the top ten hold roughly a fifth of the sample. The trial excluded patients who had a history of autoimmune disease or were on systemic immunosuppression. Peripheral blood for TCR sequencing was collected from all dose cohorts at baseline, on cycle 4 day 1, and on cycle 7 day 1. Samples were obtained from an open-label, multicenter, first-in-human phase I dose-escalation trial of ivuxolimab. Adults with locally advanced or metastatic head and neck squamous cell, hepatocellular, melanoma or renal cell carcinoma were enrolled in the trial. Before TCR sequencing, CD4+ T cells and CD8+ T cells were sorted from peripheral blood as separate populations.

The rearranged segments are TRBV9 and TRBJ2-7; the D region is possibly TRBD1 or TRBD2, each matching across 5 bases. The source of this sequence is an adult with an advanced solid tumor such as melanoma, head and neck, liver or kidney cancer. This specimen consisted of CD4+ or CD8+ T cells sorted from blood, obtained in a trial of the OX40 agonist ivuxolimab. The base sequence is TGTGCCAGCAGCGTGGGGGTAGGTTTCGAGCAGTACTTC. It specifies CASSVGVGFEQYF.